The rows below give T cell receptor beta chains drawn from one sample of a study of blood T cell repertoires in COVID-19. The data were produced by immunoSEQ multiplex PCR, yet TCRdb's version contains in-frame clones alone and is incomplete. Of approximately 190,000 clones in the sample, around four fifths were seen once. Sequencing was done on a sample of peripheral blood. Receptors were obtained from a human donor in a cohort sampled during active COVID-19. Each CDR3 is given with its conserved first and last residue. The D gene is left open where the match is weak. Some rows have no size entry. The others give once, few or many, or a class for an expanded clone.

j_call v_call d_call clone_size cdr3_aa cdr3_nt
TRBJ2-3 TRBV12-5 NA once CASGPAVDTQYF TGTGCTAGTGGTCCTGCGGTAGATACGCAGTATTTT
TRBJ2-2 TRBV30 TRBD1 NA CAWSSRTGGFGELFF TGTGCCTGGAGTTCCCGGACAGGGGGCTTCGGGGAGCTGTTTTTT
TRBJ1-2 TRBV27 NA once CASSQTGNNYGYTF TGTGCCAGCAGTCAAACAGGGAATAACTATGGCTACACCTTC
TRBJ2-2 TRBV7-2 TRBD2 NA CASSFSATGLVKTGELFF TGTGCCAGCAGCTTTTCGGCTACGGGACTAGTTAAAACCGGGGAGCTGTTTTTT
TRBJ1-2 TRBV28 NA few CASSFLNYGYTF TGTGCCAGCAGTTTCTTAAACTATGGCTACACCTTC
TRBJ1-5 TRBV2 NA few CASSVGANQPQHF TGTGCCAGCAGTGTGGGGGCTAATCAGCCCCAGCATTTT
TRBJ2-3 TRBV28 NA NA CASWESIGQGGTDTQYF TGTGCCAGCTGGGAGTCTATTGGACAGGGAGGGACAGATACGCAGTATTTT
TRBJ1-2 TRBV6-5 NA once CASGSHRGGYTF TGTGCCAGCGGGAGCCACCGCGGGGGCTACACCTTC
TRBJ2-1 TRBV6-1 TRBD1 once CASSEGLGGQVYNEQFF TGTGCCAGCAGCGAAGGCTTGGGGGGACAGGTCTACAATGAGCAGTTCTTC
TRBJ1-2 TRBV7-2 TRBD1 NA CASSFGDSYGYTF TGTGCCAGCAGCTTTGGGGACAGCTATGGCTACACCTTC
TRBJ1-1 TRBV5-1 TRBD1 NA CASSLVSQGVGTEAFF TGCGCCAGCAGCTTGGTTTCCCAGGGGGTGGGGACTGAAGCTTTCTTT
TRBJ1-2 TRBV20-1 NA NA CSAQDRDGYTF TGCAGCGCTCAGGACAGAGATGGCTACACCTTC
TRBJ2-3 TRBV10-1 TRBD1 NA CASSEGQGVADTQYF TGCGCCAGCAGTGAGGGACAGGGGGTCGCAGATACGCAGTATTTT
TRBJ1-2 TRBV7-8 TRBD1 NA CASSLGGQGNGYTF TGTGCCAGCAGCTTAGGGGGACAGGGTAATGGCTACACCTTC
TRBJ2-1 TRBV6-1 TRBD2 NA CASSEWGGSHNEQFF TGTGCCAGCAGTGAATGGGGGGGGTCTCACAATGAGCAGTTCTTC
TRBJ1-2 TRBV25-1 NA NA CASSGIEVGEHGYTF TGTGCCAGCAGTGGTATAGAGGTAGGGGAACATGGCTACACCTTC
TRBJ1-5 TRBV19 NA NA CASRHPLAFQPQHF TGTGCCAGCCGTCACCCATTGGCTTTTCAGCCCCAGCATTTT
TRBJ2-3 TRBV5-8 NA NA CASSFRRSDTDTQYF TGTGCCAGCAGCTTTCGTCGATCAGACACAGATACGCAGTATTTT
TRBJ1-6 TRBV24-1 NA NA CATSATGSNSPLHF TGTGCCACCAGTGCAACAGGAAGCAATTCACCCCTCCACTTT
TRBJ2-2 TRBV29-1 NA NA CSFLQGGAGELFF TGCAGCTTCCTCCAGGGGGGTGCCGGGGAGCTGTTTTTT
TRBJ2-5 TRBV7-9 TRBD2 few CASSWGTSGRQETQYF TGTGCCAGCAGCTGGGGGACTAGCGGGAGGCAAGAGACCCAGTACTTC
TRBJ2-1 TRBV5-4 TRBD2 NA CASSLAAASGSYNEQFF TGTGCCAGCAGCTTGGCCGCGGCTAGCGGTTCCTACAATGAGCAGTTCTTC
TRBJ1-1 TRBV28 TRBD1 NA CARYRDRPGHTEAFF TGTGCCAGATACCGGGACAGGCCGGGCCACACTGAAGCTTTCTTT
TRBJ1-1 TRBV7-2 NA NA CASIKPPTVNTEAFF TGTGCCAGCATTAAACCCCCGACAGTGAACACTGAAGCTTTCTTT
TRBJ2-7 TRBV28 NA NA CASSLSSAGALVRRLEQYF TGTGCCAGCAGTTTGAGCTCGGCGGGTGCCCTAGTAAGGCGGCTCGAGCAGTACTTC
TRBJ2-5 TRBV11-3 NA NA CASSPEGGDETQYF TGTGCCAGCAGCCCCGAGGGGGGGGACGAGACCCAGTACTTC
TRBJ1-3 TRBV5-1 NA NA CASSLYRVVNGNTIYF TGCGCCAGCAGCTTATACAGGGTTGTGAATGGAAACACCATATATTTT